Each of the 9 T cell receptor beta chains below was sequenced from the same sample in a study of blood T cell repertoires in COVID-19. Libraries were prepared by immunoSEQ multiplex PCR; TCRdb keeps only in-frame clonotypes and omits some of them. Here the sample spans some 46,000 clones, approximately 88% being singletons. The sample was peripheral blood. The receptors were gathered from a middle-aged man with acute or convalescent COVID-19.

In its sample, this clone was seen a few times. V is TRBV7-9 and J is TRBJ1-1; 7 bases are a match to TRBD1. Germline V lookup: CDR1 SEHNR, CDR2 FQNEAQ (reference sequence). This CDR3 contains 14 residues. V dropped 5 bases and J dropped 4; count of bases not matched to a gene: 7. CDR3 bases: TGTGCCAGCAGCCCCAGGGGGATGATCACTGAAGCTTTCTTT. Encoded protein: CASSPRGMITEAFF.

V and J are TRBV6-5 and TRBJ1-2; TRBD1 agrees at 8 bases. Germline CDR1 is MNHEY and CDR2 is SVGAGI. There are 14 residues in the CDR3. Trimming took 7 bases from V and 9 from J; bases not matched to a gene: 13. CDR3 in DNA: TGTGCCAGCATTCCGGGACAGGCTCCTATGCGCTACACCTTC. Translating it yields CASIPGQAPMRYTF.

V is TRBV6-5 and J is TRBJ2-1; D not certain. CDR3 length: 14 residues. The germline gives CDR1 MNHEY, CDR2 SVGAGI. Trimming shortened V by 2 bases and J by 4 bases, and 9 bases separated the two germline ends. CDR3 nucleotide sequence: TGTGCCAGCAGTTACCGCAGTCAGTACAATGAGCAGTTCTTC. Translating it yields CASSYRSQYNEQFF.

The chain uses TRBV19 and TRBJ1-1, with TRBD1 identical over 8 bases. CDR1 and CDR2 from the germline V gene are LNHDA and SQIVND (reference sequence). The junction had 3 bases not matched to a gene; V was cut back by 2 bases and J by 1 base. This CDR3 spans 15 amino acids. CDR3: CASSISTGANTEAFF. The CDR3 region has the DNA TGTGCCAGTAGTATATCGACAGGGGCGAACACTGAAGCTTTCTTT.

The genes are TRBV2 and TRBJ2-7; TRBD2 agrees at 8 bases. This CDR3 has 14 amino acids. Looked up from germline, CDR1 is SNHLY and CDR2 is FYNNEI. J was trimmed by 1 base and V by 5 bases; bases with no gene match: 4. In DNA, the CDR3 is TGTGCCAGCAGTCGACTAGCGTGGTCCTACGAGCAGTACTTC. It codes for CASSRLAWSYEQYF. Supplemented by reference TRBV2 and TRBJ2-7, the full variable domain reads EPEVTQTPSHQVTQMGQEVILRCVPISNHLYFYWYRQILGQKVEFLVSFYNNEISEKSEIFDDQFSVERPDGSNFTLKIRSTKLEDSAMYFCASSRLAWSYEQYFGPGTRLTVT.

The genes are TRBV7-2 and TRBJ1-4; TRBD1 is a possible D gene (5 bases). V was pared by 5 bases and J by 8 bases, with 18 bases between. Germline V CDR1 and CDR2: SGHTA, FQGNSA. The CDR3 sequence is 15 residues long. CDR3 loop: CASSVDRGFTEKLFF. The CDR3 DNA follows: TGTGCCAGCAGCGTAGATCGGGGGTTTACAGAAAAACTGTTTTTT.

The chain employs TRBV5-6 and TRBJ2-1, with TRBD1 matching 12 bases. Germline CDR1 and CDR2: SGHDT and YYEEEE. With 0 bases clipped from V and 7 bases from J, the junction kept 8 bases outside the gene matches. The CDR3 runs 17 residues. The CDR3 sequence is CASSLAGGQGARNEQFF. DNA for the CDR3: TGTGCCAGCAGCTTGGCTGGGGGACAGGGGGCAAGGAATGAGCAGTTCTTC.

V is TRBV6-1 and J is TRBJ2-6, with D maybe TRBD2 (6 bases). V was cut by 0 bases and J by 1 base, with 10 bases left in between. Germline CDR1 MNHNS, CDR2 SASEGT. This CDR3 is 17 amino acids long. CDR3 region: CASSEALRGSGANVLTF. CDR3 nucleotides: TGTGCCAGCAGTGAAGCGCTGCGGGGTTCTGGGGCCAACGTCCTGACTTTC.

V gene TRBV15 combines with J gene TRBJ1-2; D is unresolved. The CDR3 consists of 13 residues. Trimming removed 3 bases at V and 4 bases at J, with 9 bases between. CDR1 is LNHNV and CDR2 is YYDKDF in the germline V gene (reference sequence). The CDR3 protein is CATSSQFSYGYTF. CDR3 nucleotides: TGTGCCACCAGCAGTCAATTCAGCTATGGCTACACCTTC.